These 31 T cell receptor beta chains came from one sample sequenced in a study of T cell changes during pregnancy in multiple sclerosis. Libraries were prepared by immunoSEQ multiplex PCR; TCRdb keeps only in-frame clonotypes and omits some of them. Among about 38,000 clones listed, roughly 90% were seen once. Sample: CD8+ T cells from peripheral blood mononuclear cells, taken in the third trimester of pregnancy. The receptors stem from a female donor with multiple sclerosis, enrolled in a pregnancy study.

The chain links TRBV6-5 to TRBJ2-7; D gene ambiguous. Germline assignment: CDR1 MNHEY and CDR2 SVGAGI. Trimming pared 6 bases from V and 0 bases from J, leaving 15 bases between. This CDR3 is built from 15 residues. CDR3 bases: TGTGCCAGCAGGGGCTTCGGTACCAGCTCCTACGAGCAGTACTTC. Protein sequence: CASRGFGTSSYEQYF.

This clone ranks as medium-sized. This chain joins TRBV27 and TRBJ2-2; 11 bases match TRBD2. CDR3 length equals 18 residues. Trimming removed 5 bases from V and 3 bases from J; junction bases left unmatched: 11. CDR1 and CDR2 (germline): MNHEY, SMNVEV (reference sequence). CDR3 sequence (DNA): TGTGCCAGCAGTCCCCGACTAGCGGGATGGGTCGACACCGGGGAGCTGTTTTTT. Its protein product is CASSPRLAGWVDTGELFF.

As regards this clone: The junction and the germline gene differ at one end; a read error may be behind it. CDR3: CASSVEPRVYGYTF. DNA of the CDR3: TGTGCCAGTAGTGTAGAACCTAGAGTCTATGGCTACACCTTC. This chain links TRBV19 with TRBJ1-2; D not certain. This CDR3 has 14 amino acids. Germline lookup yields CDR1 LNHDA and CDR2 SQIVND (reference sequence).

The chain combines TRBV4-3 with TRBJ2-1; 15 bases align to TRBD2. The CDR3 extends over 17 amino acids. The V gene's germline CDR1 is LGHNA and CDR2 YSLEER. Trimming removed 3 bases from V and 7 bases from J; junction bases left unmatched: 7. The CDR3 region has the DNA TGCGCCAGCAGCCAGGACCCTGGACTAGCGGGAGGGAATGAGCAGTTCTTC. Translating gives CASSQDPGLAGGNEQFF.

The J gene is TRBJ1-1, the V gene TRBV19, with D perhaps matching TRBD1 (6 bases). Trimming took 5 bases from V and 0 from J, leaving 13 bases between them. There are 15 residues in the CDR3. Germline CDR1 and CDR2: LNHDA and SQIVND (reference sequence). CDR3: CASSLRQEMNTEAFF. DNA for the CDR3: TGTGCCAGTAGTCTACGACAGGAAATGAACACTGAAGCTTTCTTT.

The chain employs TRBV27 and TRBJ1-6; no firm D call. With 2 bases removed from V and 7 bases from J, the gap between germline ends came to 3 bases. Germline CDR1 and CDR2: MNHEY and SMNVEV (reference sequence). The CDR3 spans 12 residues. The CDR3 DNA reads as TGTGCCAGCAGTTTACCAAATTCACCCCTCCACTTT. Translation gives CASSLPNSPLHF.

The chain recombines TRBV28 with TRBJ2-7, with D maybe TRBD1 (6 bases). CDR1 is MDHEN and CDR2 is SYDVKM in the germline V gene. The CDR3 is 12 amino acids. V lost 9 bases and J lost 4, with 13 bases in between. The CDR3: CASRAGVYEQYF. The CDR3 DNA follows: TGTGCCAGTCGGGCAGGGGTATACGAGCAGTACTTC.

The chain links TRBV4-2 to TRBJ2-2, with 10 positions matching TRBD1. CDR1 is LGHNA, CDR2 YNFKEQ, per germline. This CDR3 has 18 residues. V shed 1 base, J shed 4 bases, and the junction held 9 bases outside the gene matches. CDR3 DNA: TGTGCCAGCAGCCAAGTTCGGTCGGGACAGGGGACCACCGGGGAGCTGTTTTTT. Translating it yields CASSQVRSGQGTTGELFF.

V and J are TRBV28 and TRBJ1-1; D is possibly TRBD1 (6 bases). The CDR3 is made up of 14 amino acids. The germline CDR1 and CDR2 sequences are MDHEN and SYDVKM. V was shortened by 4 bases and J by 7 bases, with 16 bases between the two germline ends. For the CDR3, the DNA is TGTGCCAGCAGTTACCCGCAGGGGTCGGGTGAAGCTTTCTTT. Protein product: CASSYPQGSGEAFF.

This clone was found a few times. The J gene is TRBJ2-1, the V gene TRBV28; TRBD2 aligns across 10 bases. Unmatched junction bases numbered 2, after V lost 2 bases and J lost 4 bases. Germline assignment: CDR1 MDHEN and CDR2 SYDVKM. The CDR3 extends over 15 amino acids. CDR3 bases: TGTGCCAGCAGTTTACCACTAGCGGGGTACAATGAGCAGTTCTTC. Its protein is CASSLPLAGYNEQFF.

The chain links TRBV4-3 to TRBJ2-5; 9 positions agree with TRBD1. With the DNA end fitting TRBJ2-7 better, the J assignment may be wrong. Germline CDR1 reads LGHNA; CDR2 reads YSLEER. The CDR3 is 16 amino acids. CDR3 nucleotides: TGCGCCAGCAGCCAAGATTGGGGGACAGGGTCGTACGAGCAGTACTTC. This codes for CASSQDWGTGSYEQYF.

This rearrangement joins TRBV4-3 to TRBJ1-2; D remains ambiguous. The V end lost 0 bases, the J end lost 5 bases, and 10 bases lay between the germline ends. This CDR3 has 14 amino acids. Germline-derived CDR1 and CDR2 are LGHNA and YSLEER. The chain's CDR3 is CASSQDWTEYGYTF. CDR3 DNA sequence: TGCGCCAGCAGCCAAGACTGGACTGAATATGGCTACACCTTC.

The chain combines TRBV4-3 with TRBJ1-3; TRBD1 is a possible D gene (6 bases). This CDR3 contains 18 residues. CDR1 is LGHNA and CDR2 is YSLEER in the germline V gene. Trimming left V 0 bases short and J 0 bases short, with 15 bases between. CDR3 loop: CASSQDFHTGNSGNTIYF. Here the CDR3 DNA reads TGCGCCAGCAGCCAAGACTTTCATACAGGGAACTCTGGAAACACCATATATTTT.

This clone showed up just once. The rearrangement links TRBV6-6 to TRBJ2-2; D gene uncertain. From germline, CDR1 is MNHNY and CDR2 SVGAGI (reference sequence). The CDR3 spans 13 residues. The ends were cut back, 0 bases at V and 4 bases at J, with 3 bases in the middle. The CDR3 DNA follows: TGTGCCAGCAGTTACTCGGCCACCGGGGAGCTGTTTTTT. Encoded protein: CASSYSATGELFF.

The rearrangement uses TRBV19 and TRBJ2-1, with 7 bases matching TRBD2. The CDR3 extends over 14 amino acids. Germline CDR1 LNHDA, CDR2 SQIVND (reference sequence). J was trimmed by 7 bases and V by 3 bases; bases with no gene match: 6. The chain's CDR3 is CASSIVAGGNEQFF. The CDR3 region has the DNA TGTGCCAGTAGTATCGTGGCCGGGGGGAATGAGCAGTTCTTC.

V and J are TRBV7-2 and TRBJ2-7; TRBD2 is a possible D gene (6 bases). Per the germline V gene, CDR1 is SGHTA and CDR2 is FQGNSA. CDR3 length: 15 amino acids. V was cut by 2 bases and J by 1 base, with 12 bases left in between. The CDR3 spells CASSLYGSVSYEQYF. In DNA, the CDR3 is TGTGCCAGCAGCTTATACGGGAGTGTATCCTACGAGCAGTACTTC.

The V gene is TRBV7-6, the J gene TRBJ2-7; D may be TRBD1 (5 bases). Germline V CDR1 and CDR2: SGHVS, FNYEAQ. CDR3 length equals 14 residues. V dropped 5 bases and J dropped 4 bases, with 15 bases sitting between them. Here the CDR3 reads CASSPKLQGYEQYF. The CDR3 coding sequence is TGTGCCAGCAGCCCAAAGTTGCAGGGTTACGAGCAGTACTTC.

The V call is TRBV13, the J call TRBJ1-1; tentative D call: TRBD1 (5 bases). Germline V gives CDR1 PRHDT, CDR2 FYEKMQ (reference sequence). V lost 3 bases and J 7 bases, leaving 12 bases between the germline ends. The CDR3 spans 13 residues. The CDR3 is CASSFQFQGEAFF. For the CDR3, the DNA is TGTGCCAGCAGCTTCCAATTTCAGGGTGAAGCTTTCTTT.

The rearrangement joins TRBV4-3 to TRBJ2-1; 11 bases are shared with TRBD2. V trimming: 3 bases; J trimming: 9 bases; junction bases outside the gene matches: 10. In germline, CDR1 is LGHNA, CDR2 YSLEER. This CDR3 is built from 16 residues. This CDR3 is CASSQATSGSRVEQFF. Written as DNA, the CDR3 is TGCGCCAGCAGCCAGGCCACTAGCGGGAGTCGGGTTGAGCAGTTCTTC.

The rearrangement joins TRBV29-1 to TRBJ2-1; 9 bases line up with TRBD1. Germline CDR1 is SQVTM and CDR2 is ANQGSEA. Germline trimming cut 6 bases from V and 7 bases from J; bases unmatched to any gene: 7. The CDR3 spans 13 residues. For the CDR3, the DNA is TGCAGCGTACCACCCGGACAGGGGAATGAGCAGTTCTTC. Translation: CSVPPGQGNEQFF.

DNA of the CDR3: TGTGCCAGCACATCGGGGGGCAAAAATGAAAAACTGTTTTTT. Translated: CASTSGGKNEKLFF. J is TRBJ1-4 and V is TRBV2; possible D gene TRBD1, 6 bases. Trimming cost V 7 bases and J 5 bases, with 14 bases left between them. This CDR3 region has 14 residues. The germline V gene has CDR1 SNHLY and CDR2 FYNNEI.

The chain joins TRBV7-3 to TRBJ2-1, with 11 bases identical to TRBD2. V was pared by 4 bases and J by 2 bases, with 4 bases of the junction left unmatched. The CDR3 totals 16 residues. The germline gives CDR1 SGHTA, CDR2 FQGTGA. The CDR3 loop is CASSSIAGGAYNEQFF. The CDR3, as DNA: TGTGCCAGCAGCTCGATAGCGGGAGGGGCCTACAATGAGCAGTTCTTC.

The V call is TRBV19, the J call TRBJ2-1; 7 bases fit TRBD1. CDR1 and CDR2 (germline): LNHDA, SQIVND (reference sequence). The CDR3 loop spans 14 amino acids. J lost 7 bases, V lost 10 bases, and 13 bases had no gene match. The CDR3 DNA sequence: TGTGCCACCCTGGACAGGCGGATGGGTAATGAGCAGTTCTTC. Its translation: CATLDRRMGNEQFF.

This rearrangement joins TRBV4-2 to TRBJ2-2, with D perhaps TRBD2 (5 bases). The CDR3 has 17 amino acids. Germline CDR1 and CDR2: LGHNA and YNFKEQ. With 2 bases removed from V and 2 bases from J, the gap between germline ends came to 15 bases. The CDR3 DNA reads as TGTGCCAGCAGCCAAATAGGCGGGCCGATTAACACCGGGGAGCTGTTTTTT. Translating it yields CASSQIGGPINTGELFF.

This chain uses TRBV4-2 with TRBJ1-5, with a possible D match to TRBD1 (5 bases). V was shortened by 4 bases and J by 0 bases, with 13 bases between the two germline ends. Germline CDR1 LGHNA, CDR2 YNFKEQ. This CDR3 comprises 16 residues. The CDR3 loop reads CASSPLGGYSNQPQHF. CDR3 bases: TGTGCCAGCAGCCCCTTGGGGGGTTATAGCAATCAGCCCCAGCATTTT.

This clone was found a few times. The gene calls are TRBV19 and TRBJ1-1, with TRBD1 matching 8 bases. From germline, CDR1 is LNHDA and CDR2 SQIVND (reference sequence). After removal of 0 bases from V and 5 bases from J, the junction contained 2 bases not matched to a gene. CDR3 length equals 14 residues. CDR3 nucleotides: TGTGCCAGTAGTATAGACACAGGGGGTACTGAAGCTTTCTTT. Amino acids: CASSIDTGGTEAFF.

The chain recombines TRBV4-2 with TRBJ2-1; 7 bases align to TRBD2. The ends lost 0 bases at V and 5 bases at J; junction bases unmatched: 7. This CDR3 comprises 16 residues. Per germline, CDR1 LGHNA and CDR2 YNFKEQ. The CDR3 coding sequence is TGTGCCAGCAGCCAAGAATGGGGGGAGGGTAACAATGAGCAGTTCTTC. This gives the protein CASSQEWGEGNNEQFF.

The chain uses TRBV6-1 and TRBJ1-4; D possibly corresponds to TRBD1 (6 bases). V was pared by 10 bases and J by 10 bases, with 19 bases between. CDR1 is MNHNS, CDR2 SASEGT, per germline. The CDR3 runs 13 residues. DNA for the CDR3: TGTGCCACCACGGCGGGGGGCCCCAGAAAACTGTTTTTT. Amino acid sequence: CATTAGGPRKLFF.

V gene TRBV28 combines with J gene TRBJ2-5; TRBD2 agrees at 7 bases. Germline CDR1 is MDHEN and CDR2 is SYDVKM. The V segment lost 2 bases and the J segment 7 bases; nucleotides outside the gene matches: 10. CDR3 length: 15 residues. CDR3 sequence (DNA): TGTGCCAGCAGTTTAGTCGGGGAGGGATGGGTGACCCAGTACTTC. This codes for CASSLVGEGWVTQYF.

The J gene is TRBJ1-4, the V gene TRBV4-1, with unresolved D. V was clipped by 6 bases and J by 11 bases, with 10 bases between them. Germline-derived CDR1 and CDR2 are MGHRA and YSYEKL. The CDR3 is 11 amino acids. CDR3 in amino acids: CASSLNSKLFF. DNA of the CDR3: TGCGCCAGCAGTCTAAACTCTAAACTGTTTTTT.

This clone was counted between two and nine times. CDR3 sequence reads: CASSISLAGYEQYF. In DNA form, the CDR3 reads TGTGCCAGTAGTATAAGCCTAGCGGGCTACGAGCAGTACTTC. The V gene is TRBV19, the J gene TRBJ2-7; 8 positions match TRBD2. The CDR3 spans 14 residues. After removal of 2 bases from V and 3 bases from J, the junction contained 3 bases not matched to a gene. CDR1 is LNHDA and CDR2 is SQIVND in the germline V gene (reference sequence).